Following are 25 T cell receptor beta chains from one sample sequenced in a study of shared clonotypes between healthy human individuals (dated by TCRdb to 2020 to 2021). Library preparation used the immunoSEQ multiplex PCR assay. What TCRdb holds here is the immuneACCESS table cut down to in-frame rearrangements. Part of the clones is not present; checked against another copy, under half of the missing clones reflect an unresolved V gene, and the others are unexplained. In all, the sample holds around 720,000 clones, and less than 80% of those were seen once. The top ten clones comprise 1.5% to 2% of the sample. The sequenced sample consisted of memory CD4+ T cells sorted from blood. The sample's cell subset or site label, decoded: CD45RA-negative fraction. The source is a woman in her twenties or thirties in good health.

This chain joins TRBV28 and TRBJ1-2; no clear D gene. Per the germline V gene, CDR1 is MDHEN and CDR2 is SYDVKM. V lost 6 bases and J lost 8, with 16 bases in between. The CDR3 sequence is 13 residues long. In nucleotides, the CDR3 is TGTGCCAGCAGCGTCACAAATACGGGCGGCTACACCTTC. Translating it yields CASSVTNTGGYTF.

V gene TRBV5-1 combines with J gene TRBJ1-2; a weak D match, TRBD1 (5 bases). V lost 4 bases to trimming and J lost 5 bases, with 24 bases between them. Per the germline V gene, CDR1 is SGHRS and CDR2 is YFSETQ. The CDR3 is 17 amino acids. CDR3 nucleotide sequence: TGCGCCAGCAGCGGGGACGGCAGAACCGATCGAAGTTATGGCTACACCTTC. Translation: CASSGDGRTDRSYGYTF.

The V gene is TRBV25-1, the J gene TRBJ1-6, with D uncertain. V lost 0 bases and J 9 bases, leaving 3 bases between the germline ends. The CDR3 loop spans 12 amino acids. CDR1 is MGHDK, CDR2 SYGVNS, per germline. In DNA form, the CDR3 reads TGTGCCAGCAGTGAATACGGTTCACCCCTCCACTTT. Translating gives CASSEYGSPLHF.

CDR3 loop: CAWTAGVEQYF. The CDR3 nucleotides read TGTGCCTGGACTGCCGGTGTCGAGCAGTACTTC. This chain links TRBV30 with TRBJ2-7; unclear D gene. Trimming removed 4 bases from V and 6 bases from J, with 10 bases in between. This CDR3 comprises 11 residues. Germline CDR1 reads GTSNPN; CDR2 reads SVGIG (reference sequence).

The J gene is TRBJ2-1, the V gene TRBV25-1; 10 bases are shared with TRBD1. V dropped 7 bases and J dropped 9; count of bases not matched to a gene: 12. Germline-derived CDR1 and CDR2 are MGHDK and SYGVNS. The CDR3 loop spans 15 amino acids. In DNA form, the CDR3 reads TGTGCCAGCACAAAGACAGGGGGCTTGGGCGGTGAGCAGTTCTTC. Translating gives CASTKTGGLGGEQFF.

This clone was recorded a few times. This chain links TRBV25-1 with TRBJ2-7; 9 bases fit TRBD2. The CDR3 consists of 14 residues. From germline, CDR1 is MGHDK and CDR2 SYGVNS. J was trimmed by 6 bases and V by 8 bases; bases with no gene match: 11. CDR3 protein: CASGGVAGELEQYF. CDR3 coding DNA: TGTGCCAGCGGGGGGGTAGCGGGAGAGCTCGAGCAGTACTTC.

The rearrangement uses TRBV6-1 and TRBJ1-2, with 7 nucleotides matching TRBD1. This CDR3 is built from 16 residues. Germline CDR1 is MNHNS and CDR2 is SASEGT. J was trimmed by 0 bases and V by 3 bases; bases with no gene match: 7. The CDR3 sequence: CASSDPNRGSNYGYTF. In DNA, the CDR3 is TGTGCCAGCAGTGACCCTAACAGGGGATCTAACTATGGCTACACCTTC.

V usage is TRBV27 and J usage is TRBJ2-4; 9 nucleotides line up with TRBD1. The V segment lost 3 bases and the J segment 6 bases; nucleotides outside the gene matches: 6. Germline values: CDR1 MNHEY, CDR2 SMNVEV (reference sequence). This CDR3 comprises 15 residues. The CDR3: CASSFAVQGANIQYF. Written as DNA, the CDR3 is TGTGCCAGCAGTTTCGCCGTACAGGGGGCAAACATTCAGTACTTC.

The chain has TRBV6-1 and TRBJ2-1; D gene ambiguous. The V and J ends lost 5 bases and 8 bases respectively, with 10 bases between them. CDR3 length: 12 residues. Germline loops: CDR1 MNHNS, CDR2 SASEGT. The CDR3: CASSHRTYEQFF. Written as DNA, the CDR3 is TGTGCCAGCAGTCATAGGACCTATGAGCAGTTCTTC.

The chain is built from TRBV5-5 and TRBJ2-3; no reliable D call. The CDR3 totals 15 residues. The germline V gene encodes CDR1 SGHKS and CDR2 YYEKEE (reference sequence). Trimming took 0 bases from V and 0 from J, leaving 8 bases between them. The CDR3 reads CASSLDRPSTDTQYF. The CDR3 DNA reads TGTGCCAGCAGCTTGGACAGACCTAGCACAGATACGCAGTATTTT.

This chain connects TRBV11-2 to TRBJ1-2; possibly TRBD1 for D (5 bases). The CDR3 is 17 amino acids. Germline V gives CDR1 SGHAT, CDR2 FQNNGV. Trimming pared 3 bases from V and 4 bases from J, leaving 21 bases between. This CDR3 is CASSFRPGRDQRYGYTF. The CDR3 DNA sequence: TGTGCCAGCAGCTTCAGACCAGGAAGGGACCAACGCTATGGCTACACCTTC. Drawing the rest from reference TRBV11-2 and TRBJ1-2, the complete variable domain is EAGVAQSPRYKIIEKRQSVAFWCNPISGHATLYWYQQILGQGPKLLIQFQNNGVVDDSQLPKDRFSAERLKGVDSTLKIQPAKLEDSAVYLCASSFRPGRDQRYGYTFGSGTRLTVV.

The rearrangement joins TRBV19 to TRBJ2-3, with TRBD2 matching 10 bases. The CDR3 totals 15 residues. Germline assignment: CDR1 LNHDA and CDR2 SQIVND (reference sequence). V lost 1 base and J lost 3; bases outside the gene matches: 1. The CDR3 loop is CASSIVAGGTDTQYF. The CDR3 DNA sequence: TGTGCCAGTAGTATAGTAGCGGGAGGTACAGATACGCAGTATTTT.

The CDR3 bases are TGTGCCAGCAGCTTCGCAGGTGGGACCTACGAGCAGTACTTC. Amino acids: CASSFAGGTYEQYF. The V gene is TRBV14, the J gene TRBJ2-7, with D unclear. Germline CDR1 reads SGHDN; CDR2 reads FVKESK. The germline V and J ends were trimmed by 5 bases and 2 bases, with 13 bases remaining between them. CDR3 length equals 14 residues.

The chain combines TRBV29-1 with TRBJ1-4; D might be TRBD1 (5 bases). With 6 bases removed from V and 3 bases from J, the gap between germline ends came to 17 bases. Germline V gene data show CDR1 as SQVTM and CDR2 as ANQGSEA. The CDR3 is 15 amino acids. CDR3 coding DNA: TGCAGCGTCATGCCGGGACTGGTTTCTAATGAAAAACTGTTTTTT. Encoded protein: CSVMPGLVSNEKLFF.

The chain combines TRBV5-6 with TRBJ1-2, with D hard to call. Germline V gives CDR1 SGHDT, CDR2 YYEEEE. V gave up 0 bases and J gave up 11 bases, with 17 bases separating them. This CDR3 has 14 amino acids. CDR3 coding DNA: TGTGCCAGCAGCTTGGCGTTCGAATTCTTAGGTTACACCTTC. Amino acids: CASSLAFEFLGYTF.

The genes are TRBV18 and TRBJ1-1; D not resolved. The CDR3 is 15 residues long. Germline assignment: CDR1 KGHSH and CDR2 LQKENI. Between the trimmed V and J ends, which lost 2 bases and 3 bases, there was a span of 13 bases. Here the CDR3 DNA reads TGTGCCAGCTCACCAGGATCGGTAGTAGACACTGAAGCTTTCTTT. Its translation: CASSPGSVVDTEAFF.

The chain is built from TRBV18 and TRBJ1-5, with a weak D call TRBD1 (5 bases). The V gene's germline CDR1 is KGHSH and CDR2 LQKENI. Trimming left V 5 bases short and J 0 bases short, with 8 bases between. This CDR3 contains 14 residues. The CDR3 sequence is CASSEGRSNQPQHF. In nucleotides, the CDR3 is TGTGCCAGCTCAGAGGGGCGTAGCAATCAGCCCCAGCATTTT. The whole variable domain, filled in from reference TRBV18 and TRBJ1-5, reads NAGVMQNPRHLVRRRGQEARLRCSPMKGHSHVYWYRQLPEEGLKFMVYLQKENIIDESGMPKERFSAEFPKEGPSILRIQQVVRGDSAAYFCASSEGRSNQPQHFGDGTRLSIL.

This chain joins TRBV10-3 and TRBJ2-3, with D perhaps being TRBD1 or TRBD2 (5 bases each). The CDR3 spans 16 residues. CDR1 is ENHRY and CDR2 is SYGVKD in the germline V gene. V lost 0 bases, J lost 4 bases, and 14 bases lay in between. The CDR3 region is CAISESQGVSADTQYF. CDR3 DNA: TGTGCCATCAGTGAGTCCCAGGGAGTCAGCGCAGATACGCAGTATTTT.

The table lists this clone with a few counts. This chain connects TRBV7-6 to TRBJ1-1; D remains ambiguous. The germline CDR1 and CDR2 sequences are SGHVS and FNYEAQ. The CDR3 is 16 amino acids. Trimming left V 0 bases short and J 2 bases short, with 13 bases between. CDR3: CASSLASGQINTEAFF. As DNA, the CDR3 is TGTGCCAGCAGCTTAGCATCCGGCCAGATTAACACTGAAGCTTTCTTT.

In this sample, this clone turned up a few times. The chain joins TRBV30 to TRBJ2-5; D possibly corresponds to TRBD1 (6 bases). The DNA end favors TRBJ2-7, so the J call may be wrong. Germline assignment: CDR1 GTSNPN and CDR2 SVGIG (reference sequence). This CDR3 region has 13 residues. CDR3 bases: TGTGCCTGGAGGTCGGGCAGGGGCTACGAGCAGTACTTC. Protein product: CAWRSGRGYEQYF.

This clone was seen a handful of times. V usage is TRBV28 and J usage is TRBJ2-5; D perhaps matches TRBD1 (5 bases). The V and J ends lost 5 bases and 9 bases respectively, with 22 bases between them. Germline CDR1 is MDHEN and CDR2 is SYDVKM. This CDR3 spans 15 amino acids. The CDR3 DNA reads TGTGCCAGCAGTCACAAGGACCAGTCCAGGGCGGCCCAGTACTTC. It is translated as CASSHKDQSRAAQYF.

The chain recombines TRBV10-3 with TRBJ2-7; 7 positions match TRBD1. V lost 6 bases, J lost 3 bases, and 5 bases stayed unmatched. This CDR3 has 13 amino acids. Looked up from germline, CDR1 is ENHRY and CDR2 is SYGVKD. In nucleotides, the CDR3 is TGTGCCATCAGATGGGACAGTAACTACGAGCAGTACTTC. Its protein is CAIRWDSNYEQYF.

This clone occurred many times. The J gene is TRBJ2-1, the V gene TRBV11-2; D possibly corresponds to TRBD2 (5 bases). Germline values: CDR1 SGHAT, CDR2 FQNNGV. The V end lost 1 base, the J end lost 6 bases, and 7 bases lay between the germline ends. The CDR3 has 13 amino acids. The CDR3 region is CASSLVEGNEQFF. The CDR3 DNA follows: TGTGCCAGCAGCTTAGTCGAGGGCAATGAGCAGTTCTTC.

V usage is TRBV4-1 and J usage is TRBJ1-2; 9 bases map to TRBD1. CDR1 and CDR2 (germline): MGHRA, YSYEKL. There are 17 residues in the CDR3. V lost 0 bases to trimming and J lost 0 bases; unmatched junction nucleotides: 5. The CDR3 sequence is CASSQDRDRATNYGYTF. CDR3 DNA: TGCGCCAGCAGCCAAGATCGGGACAGGGCAACTAACTATGGCTACACCTTC.

The chain carries TRBV27 and TRBJ2-3, with TRBD2 matching over 9 bases. The V and J ends lost 3 bases and 4 bases, in that order; junction bases with no gene match: 5. Germline CDR1 MNHEY, CDR2 SMNVEV (reference sequence). The CDR3 has 15 residues. The CDR3 sequence: CASSFATSGPDTQYF. The CDR3, as DNA: TGTGCCAGCAGTTTTGCGACTAGCGGCCCAGATACGCAGTATTTT.